A single sample gave rise to the 25 T cell receptor beta chains below, sequenced in a study of beta chain features in type 1 diabetes. Investigators reverse transcribed all isolated RNA, so they sequenced expressed TCRB transcripts. Measured with immunoSEQ multiplex PCR; TCRdb has only the in-frame clones, and not every one. Of under 400,000 clones listed, roughly 12% are singletons. The sequenced sample consisted of naive CD4+ T cells from blood. The origin of the receptors is a man between 18 and 29 years old in good health.

This clone was observed a few times. The chain employs TRBV5-4 and TRBJ2-2; 7 bases map to TRBD1. The CDR3 has 14 amino acids. The germline gives CDR1 SGHNT, CDR2 YYREEE (reference sequence). The V and J ends lost 3 bases and 6 bases, in that order; junction bases with no gene match: 5. The CDR3 loop is CASSWDSRSGELFF. CDR3 bases: TGTGCCAGCAGCTGGGACAGTAGGTCCGGGGAGCTGTTTTTT.

The CDR3 region is CASSSTGVNEKLFF. In DNA form, the CDR3 reads TGCGCCAGCAGCTCGACAGGAGTTAATGAAAAACTGTTTTTT. This sequence joins TRBV5-1 and TRBJ1-4; a possible D gene is TRBD1 (6 bases). CDR1 SGHRS and CDR2 YFSETQ come from the germline V gene. The CDR3 extends over 14 amino acids. V lost 3 bases to trimming and J lost 4 bases, with 10 bases between them.

The chain employs TRBV28 and TRBJ2-3, with no clear D. The germline V gene encodes CDR1 MDHEN and CDR2 SYDVKM. Trimming took 3 bases from V and 2 from J, leaving 9 bases between them. The CDR3 extends over 14 amino acids. The CDR3: CASSFEYNTDTQYF. The CDR3 DNA follows: TGTGCCAGCAGTTTTGAGTATAACACAGATACGCAGTATTTT.

This rearrangement joins TRBV28 to TRBJ1-1; 12 bases align to TRBD1. The V gene's germline CDR1 is MDHEN and CDR2 SYDVKM. This CDR3 region has 15 residues. V was clipped by 6 bases and J by 6 bases; unmatched bases: 8. This CDR3 is CASSQTGTGGPEAFF. CDR3 bases: TGTGCCAGCAGCCAGACCGGGACAGGGGGCCCTGAAGCTTTCTTT.

This clone was seen a few times. This chain connects TRBV11-2 to TRBJ2-2; D not certain. The germline V and J ends were trimmed by 0 bases and 5 bases, with 7 bases remaining between them. The V gene's germline CDR1 is SGHAT and CDR2 FQNNGV. This CDR3 comprises 14 residues. The CDR3 bases are TGTGCCAGCAGCTTAGATCAATTTACCGGGGAGCTGTTTTTT. Encoded protein: CASSLDQFTGELFF. Complete variable domain (other parts from reference TRBV11-2 and TRBJ2-2): EAGVAQSPRYKIIEKRQSVAFWCNPISGHATLYWYQQILGQGPKLLIQFQNNGVVDDSQLPKDRFSAERLKGVDSTLKIQPAKLEDSAVYLCASSLDQFTGELFFGEGSRLTVL.

The chain employs TRBV6-5 and TRBJ2-7; 10 bases are a match to TRBD1. The CDR3 sequence is 16 residues long. Germline values: CDR1 MNHEY, CDR2 SVGAGI. V lost 3 bases, J lost 4 bases, and 9 bases stayed unmatched. The chain's CDR3 is CASSYAGTGVRYEQYF. CDR3 coding DNA: TGTGCCAGCAGTTATGCGGGGACAGGGGTGCGGTACGAGCAGTACTTC.

This clone was seen only a few times. This chain uses TRBV19 with TRBJ2-1, with 7 bases lining up with TRBD1. Germline V CDR1 and CDR2: LNHDA, SQIVND (reference sequence). The CDR3 sequence is 14 residues long. The junction had 5 bases not matched to a gene; V was cut back by 7 bases and J by 2 bases. The CDR3 DNA follows: TGTGCCAGTACCGACAGGGTTGCCTACAATGAGCAGTTCTTC. Translated: CASTDRVAYNEQFF.

In DNA form, the CDR3 reads TGTGCCAGCTCAGCGTCTAGGGCCCTCGAGGGTACGCAGTATTTT. Translation gives CASSASRALEGTQYF. The chain couples TRBV18 to TRBJ2-3, with D possibly being TRBD2 (5 bases). The CDR3 extends over 15 amino acids. V lost 5 bases to trimming and J lost 8 bases, with 20 bases between them. CDR1 KGHSH and CDR2 LQKENI come from the germline V gene.

This clone was picked up a small number of times. V usage is TRBV7-8 and J usage is TRBJ2-2, with 7 bases fitting TRBD2. Germline CDR1 SGHVS, CDR2 FQNEAQ. The CDR3 contains 14 residues. Trimming at V came to 5 bases and at J to 1 base, leaving 1 base not matched to a gene. The CDR3 protein is CASSRGGNTGELFF. CDR3 DNA sequence: TGTGCCAGCAGCCGCGGGGGGAACACCGGGGAGCTGTTTTTT.

The CDR3 loop is CAWSKDSDQPQHF. For the CDR3, the DNA is TGTGCCTGGAGTAAGGACTCGGATCAGCCCCAGCATTTT. V gene TRBV30 combines with J gene TRBJ1-5, with D uncertain. The CDR3 has 13 residues. V lost 2 bases and J 5 bases, leaving 10 bases between the germline ends. CDR1 is GTSNPN and CDR2 is SVGIG in the germline V gene (reference sequence). Looking up the rest from reference TRBV30 and TRBJ1-5 gives the full variable domain: SQTIHQWPATLVQPVGSPLSLECTVEGTSNPNLYWYRQAAGRGLQLLFYSVGIGQISSEVPQNLSASRPQDRQFILSSKKLLLSDSGFYLCAWSKDSDQPQHFGDGTRLSIL.

The chain is built from TRBV28 and TRBJ2-7; D is unclear. The CDR3 consists of 13 residues. The ends were cut back, 8 bases at V and 3 bases at J, with 14 bases in the middle. Per the germline V gene, CDR1 is MDHEN and CDR2 is SYDVKM. The CDR3 bases are TGTGCCAGCCGCGGAACCCTCCTCTACGAGCAGTACTTC. As protein: CASRGTLLYEQYF.

This clone was found a few times. The genes are TRBV2 and TRBJ2-3; tentatively, D is TRBD2 (5 bases). The CDR3 length is 14 residues. The V and J ends lost 5 bases and 2 bases respectively, with 11 bases between them. The germline CDR1 and CDR2 sequences are SNHLY and FYNNEI. CDR3 nucleotide sequence: TGTGCCAGCAGTCCGCGGAGGACCACAGATACGCAGTATTTT. Its protein is CASSPRRTTDTQYF.

V usage is TRBV19 and J usage is TRBJ1-2; possibly TRBD1 for D (6 bases). Trimming pared 6 bases from V and 7 bases from J, leaving 15 bases between. The germline V gene has CDR1 LNHDA and CDR2 SQIVND (reference sequence). CDR3 size: 13 residues. The CDR3 region is CASSRGGAAGYTF. The CDR3, as DNA: TGTGCCAGTAGCCGAGGGGGGGCCGCTGGCTACACCTTC.

The chain is built from TRBV11-2 and TRBJ1-2; 10 bases agree with TRBD1. Trimming took 2 bases from V and 4 from J; bases not matched to a gene: 4. The germline V gene encodes CDR1 SGHAT and CDR2 FQNNGV. CDR3 size: 15 residues. The CDR3 DNA sequence: TGTGCCAGCAGCTTATTAGGGACAGGGGCCTATGGCTACACCTTC. This sequence encodes CASSLLGTGAYGYTF.

The chain recombines TRBV5-5 with TRBJ1-1; D is ambiguous. The V end was cut by 1 base, the J end by 1 base, with 8 bases between. Germline CDR1 and CDR2: SGHKS and YYEKEE (reference sequence). The CDR3 loop spans 14 amino acids. This CDR3 is CASSLFMANTEAFF. The CDR3 nucleotides read TGTGCCAGCAGCTTGTTTATGGCGAACACTGAAGCTTTCTTT.

This clone was seen more than once but under ten times. V is TRBV11-3 and J is TRBJ1-1; a weak D match, TRBD1 (5 bases). The V gene lost 4 bases and the J gene lost 2 bases, with 8 bases spanning the gap. The CDR3 runs 13 residues. Per the germline V gene, CDR1 is SGHNT and CDR2 is YENEEA. CDR3 amino acids: CASSSGGNTEAFF. CDR3 sequence (DNA): TGTGCCAGCAGCTCCGGGGGAAACACTGAAGCTTTCTTT.

This clone has more than one count but fewer than ten. The chain employs TRBV19 and TRBJ2-7; a possible D gene is TRBD2 (6 bases). The CDR3 loop spans 12 amino acids. The germline CDR1 and CDR2 sequences are LNHDA and SQIVND (reference sequence). Trimming cost V 3 bases and J 6 bases, with 9 bases left between them. CDR3 amino acids: CASSIIGGEQYF. The CDR3 DNA reads as TGTGCCAGTAGTATCATCGGGGGCGAGCAGTACTTC. Full variable domain (remainder filled in from reference TRBV19 and TRBJ2-7): DGGITQSPKYLFRKEGQNVTLSCEQNLNHDAMYWYRQDPGQGLRLIYYSQIVNDFQKGDIAEGYSVSREKKESFPLTVTSAQKNPTAFYLCASSIIGGEQYFGPGTRLTVT.

Only a few counts were recorded for this clone. This chain links TRBV11-1 with TRBJ2-5, with 10 bases that match TRBD1. CDR1 is SGHAT and CDR2 is FQDESV in the germline V gene (reference sequence). CDR3 length: 14 amino acids. Unmatched junction bases numbered 3, after V lost 4 bases and J lost 4 bases. The DNA for the CDR3 is TGTGCCAGCAGCTCCCGGACAGGGGGAGAGACCCAGTACTTC. Amino acid sequence: CASSSRTGGETQYF. The complete variable domain, with remaining parts taken from reference TRBV11-1 and TRBJ2-5, reads EAEVAQSPRYKITEKSQAVAFWCDPISGHATLYWYRQILGQGPELLVQFQDESVVDDSQLPKDRFSAERLKGVDSTLKIQPAELGDSAMYLCASSSRTGGETQYFGPGTRLLVL.

A few counts support this clone. The chain recombines TRBV15 with TRBJ2-4, with a possible D match to TRBD2 (6 bases). The CDR3 runs 17 residues. V was clipped by 3 bases and J by 3 bases, with 18 bases between them. The germline gives CDR1 LNHNV, CDR2 YYDKDF (reference sequence). The CDR3 is CATSSQLTWGGKNIQYF. The CDR3 DNA reads TGTGCCACCAGCAGCCAACTGACTTGGGGAGGCAAAAACATTCAGTACTTC.

This chain connects TRBV6-6 to TRBJ1-5; the D gene is possibly TRBD1 (5 bases). CDR1 and CDR2 (germline): MNHNY, SVGAGI (reference sequence). V was pared by 0 bases and J by 7 bases, with 13 bases between. The CDR3 has 15 amino acids. The CDR3 protein is CASSYSMAGRQPQHF. In nucleotides, the CDR3 is TGTGCCAGCAGTTACTCGATGGCAGGGCGCCAGCCCCAGCATTTT.

This clone appeared a few times. The chain has TRBV6-6 and TRBJ1-2; D is unclear. CDR3 length: 12 amino acids. Trimming took off 8 bases at V and 2 bases at J, with 9 bases between the two ends. Germline assignment: CDR1 MNHNY and CDR2 SVGAGI (reference sequence). Here the CDR3 reads CASGRENYGYTF. The CDR3 DNA follows: TGTGCCAGCGGTCGGGAAAACTATGGCTACACCTTC.

The CDR3 DNA reads TGTGCCAGCAGCTTCGAGAAATCTGGGGCCAACGTCCTGACTTTC. Translated: CASSFEKSGANVLTF. This chain links TRBV7-3 with TRBJ2-6; D is ambiguous. This CDR3 region has 15 residues. The germline V and J ends were trimmed by 3 bases and 1 base, with 7 bases remaining between them. The germline V gene has CDR1 SGHTA and CDR2 FQGTGA. Variable domain in full (rest from reference TRBV7-3 and TRBJ2-6): GAGVSQTPSNKVTEKGKYVELRCDPISGHTALYWYRQSLGQGPEFLIYFQGTGAADDSGLPNDRFFAVRPEGSVSTLKIQRTERGDSAVYLCASSFEKSGANVLTFGAGSRLTVL.

This clone came up a few times. The V gene is TRBV15, the J gene TRBJ2-1; D is uncertain. The V end lost 3 bases, the J end lost 5 bases, and 14 bases lay between the germline ends. This CDR3 region has 15 residues. Germline V CDR1 and CDR2: LNHNV, YYDKDF (reference sequence). The CDR3 region has the DNA TGTGCCACCAGCAGTTTTGGCGGTATAAACAATGAGCAGTTCTTC. Protein sequence: CATSSFGGINNEQFF.

This clone showed up just a few times. The chain joins TRBV7-9 to TRBJ2-7; 7 positions agree with TRBD2. Per the germline V gene, CDR1 is SEHNR and CDR2 is FQNEAQ (reference sequence). The CDR3 extends over 14 amino acids. V trimming: 3 bases; J trimming: 5 bases; junction bases outside the gene matches: 7. The CDR3 DNA sequence: TGTGCCAGCAGCTTGGGAGGGAGGGTGAACGAGCAGTACTTC. It yields the protein CASSLGGRVNEQYF. The variable domain in full, with the rest retrieved from reference TRBV7-9 and TRBJ2-7, is DTGVSQNPRHKITKRGQNVTFRCDPISEHNRLYWYRQTLGQGPEFLTYFQNEAQLEKSRLLSDRFSAERPKGSFSTLEIQRTEQGDSAMYLCASSLGGRVNEQYFGPGTRLTVT.

This clone was detected only a few times. The chain has TRBV18 and TRBJ1-5; D is undetermined. Germline assignment: CDR1 KGHSH and CDR2 LQKENI. There are 13 residues in the CDR3. Between the trimmed V and J ends, which lost 2 bases and 7 bases, there was a span of 9 bases. This chain's CDR3 is CASSPGPGQPQHF. CDR3 sequence (DNA): TGTGCCAGCTCACCAGGCCCGGGACAGCCCCAGCATTTT. Based on the CDR3 plus reference TRBV18 and TRBJ1-5, the full variable domain is NAGVMQNPRHLVRRRGQEARLRCSPMKGHSHVYWYRQLPEEGLKFMVYLQKENIIDESGMPKERFSAEFPKEGPSILRIQQVVRGDSAAYFCASSPGPGQPQHFGDGTRLSIL.